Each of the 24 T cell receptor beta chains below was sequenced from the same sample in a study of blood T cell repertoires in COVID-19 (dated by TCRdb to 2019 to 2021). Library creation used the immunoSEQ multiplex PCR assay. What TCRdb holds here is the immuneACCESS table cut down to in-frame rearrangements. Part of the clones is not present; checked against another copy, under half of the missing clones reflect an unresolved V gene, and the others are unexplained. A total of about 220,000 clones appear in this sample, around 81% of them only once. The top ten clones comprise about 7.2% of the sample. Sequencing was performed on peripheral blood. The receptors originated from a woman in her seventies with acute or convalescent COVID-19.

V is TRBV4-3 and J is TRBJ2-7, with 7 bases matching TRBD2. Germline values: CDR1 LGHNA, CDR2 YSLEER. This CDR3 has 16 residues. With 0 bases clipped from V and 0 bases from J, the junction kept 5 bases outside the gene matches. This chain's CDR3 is CASSQDSGGSSYEQYF. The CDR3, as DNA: TGCGCCAGCAGCCAAGACTCCGGGGGGAGCTCCTACGAGCAGTACTTC.

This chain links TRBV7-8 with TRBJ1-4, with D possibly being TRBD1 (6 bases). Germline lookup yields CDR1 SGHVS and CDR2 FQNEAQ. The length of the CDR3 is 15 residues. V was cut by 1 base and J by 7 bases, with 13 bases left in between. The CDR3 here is CASSLGRGGGEKLFF. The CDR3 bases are TGTGCCAGCAGCTTAGGCCGGGGGGGCGGTGAAAAACTGTTTTTT.

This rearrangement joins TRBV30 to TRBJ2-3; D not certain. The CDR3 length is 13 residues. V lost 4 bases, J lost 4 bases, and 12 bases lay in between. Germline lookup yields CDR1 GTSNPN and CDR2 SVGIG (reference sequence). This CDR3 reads CAWTRGDADTQYF. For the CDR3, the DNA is TGTGCCTGGACCAGAGGTGACGCAGATACGCAGTATTTT.

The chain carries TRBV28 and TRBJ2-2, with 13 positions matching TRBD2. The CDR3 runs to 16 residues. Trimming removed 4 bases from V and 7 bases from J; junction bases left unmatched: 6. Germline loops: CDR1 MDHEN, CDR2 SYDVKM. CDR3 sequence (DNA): TGTGCCAGCAGTTCTGGACTAGCGGGGGCTTTCGGGGAGCTGTTTTTT. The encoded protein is CASSSGLAGAFGELFF.

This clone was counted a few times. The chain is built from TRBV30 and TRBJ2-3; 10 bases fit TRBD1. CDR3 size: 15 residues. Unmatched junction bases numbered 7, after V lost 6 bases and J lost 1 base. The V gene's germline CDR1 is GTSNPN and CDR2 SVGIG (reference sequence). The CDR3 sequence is CACTRDRGRTDTQYF. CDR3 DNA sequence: TGTGCCTGTACCAGAGACAGGGGGCGCACAGATACGCAGTATTTT. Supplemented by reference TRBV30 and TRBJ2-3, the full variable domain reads SQTIHQWPATLVQPVGSPLSLECTVEGTSNPNLYWYRQAAGRGLQLLFYSVGIGQISSEVPQNLSASRPQDRQFILSSKKLLLSDSGFYLCACTRDRGRTDTQYFGPGTRLTVL.

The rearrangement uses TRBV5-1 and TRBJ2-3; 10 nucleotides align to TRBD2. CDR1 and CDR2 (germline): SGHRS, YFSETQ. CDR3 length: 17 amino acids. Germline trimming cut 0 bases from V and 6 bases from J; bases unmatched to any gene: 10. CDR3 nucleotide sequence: TGCGCCAGCAGCTTGGAGCCTAGCGGGGGTCCCCAGGATACGCAGTATTTT. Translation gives CASSLEPSGGPQDTQYF.

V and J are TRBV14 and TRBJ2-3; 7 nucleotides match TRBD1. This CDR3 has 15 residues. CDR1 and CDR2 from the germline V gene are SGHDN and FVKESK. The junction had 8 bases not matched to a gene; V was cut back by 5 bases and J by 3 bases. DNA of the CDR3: TGTGCCAGCAGCGATACAGGGGTGGGGACAGATACGCAGTATTTT. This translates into CASSDTGVGTDTQYF.

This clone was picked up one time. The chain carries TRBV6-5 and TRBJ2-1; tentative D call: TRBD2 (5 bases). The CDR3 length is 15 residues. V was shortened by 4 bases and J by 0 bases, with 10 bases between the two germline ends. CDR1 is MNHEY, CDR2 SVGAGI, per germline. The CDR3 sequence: CASSSGVSSYNEQFF. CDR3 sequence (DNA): TGTGCCAGCAGTTCCGGGGTCAGCTCCTACAATGAGCAGTTCTTC.

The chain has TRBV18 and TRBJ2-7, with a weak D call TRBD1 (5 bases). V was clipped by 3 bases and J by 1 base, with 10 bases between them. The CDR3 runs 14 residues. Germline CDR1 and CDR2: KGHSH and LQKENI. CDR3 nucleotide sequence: TGTGCCAGCTCACCGACCGACAGTTCCTACGAGCAGTACTTC. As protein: CASSPTDSSYEQYF.

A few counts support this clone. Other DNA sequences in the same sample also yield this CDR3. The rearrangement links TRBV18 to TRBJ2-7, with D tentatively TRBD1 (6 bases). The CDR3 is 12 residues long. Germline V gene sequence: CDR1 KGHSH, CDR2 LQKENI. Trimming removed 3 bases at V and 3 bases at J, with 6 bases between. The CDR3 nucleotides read TGTGCCAGCTCACCGACAGGCTACGAGCAGTACTTC. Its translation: CASSPTGYEQYF.

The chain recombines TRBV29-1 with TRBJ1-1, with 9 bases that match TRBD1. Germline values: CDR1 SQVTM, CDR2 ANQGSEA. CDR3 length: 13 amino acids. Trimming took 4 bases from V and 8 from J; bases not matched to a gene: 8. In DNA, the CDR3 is TGCAGCGTTGTCGGGGGACAGGGTCAAGAAGCTTTCTTT. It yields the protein CSVVGGQGQEAFF.

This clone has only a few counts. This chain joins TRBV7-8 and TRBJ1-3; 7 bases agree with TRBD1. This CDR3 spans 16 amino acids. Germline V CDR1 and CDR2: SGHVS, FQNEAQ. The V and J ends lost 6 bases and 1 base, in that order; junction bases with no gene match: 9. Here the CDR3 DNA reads TGTGCCAGCAGTACCGTCACAGGGGTATCTGGAAACACCATATATTTT. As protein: CASSTVTGVSGNTIYF.

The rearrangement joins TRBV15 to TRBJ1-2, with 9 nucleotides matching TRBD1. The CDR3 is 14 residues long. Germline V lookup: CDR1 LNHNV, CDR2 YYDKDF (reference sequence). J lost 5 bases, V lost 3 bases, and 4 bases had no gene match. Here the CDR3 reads CATSSFGTGYGYTF. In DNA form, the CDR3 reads TGTGCCACCAGCAGCTTCGGGACAGGGTATGGCTACACCTTC.

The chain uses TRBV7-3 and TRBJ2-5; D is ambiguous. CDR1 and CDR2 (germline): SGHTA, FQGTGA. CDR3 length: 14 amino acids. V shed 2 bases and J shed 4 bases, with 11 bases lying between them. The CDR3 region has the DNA TGTGCCAGCAGCTTAGTAGGAGATGGAGAGACCCAGTACTTC. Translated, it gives CASSLVGDGETQYF.

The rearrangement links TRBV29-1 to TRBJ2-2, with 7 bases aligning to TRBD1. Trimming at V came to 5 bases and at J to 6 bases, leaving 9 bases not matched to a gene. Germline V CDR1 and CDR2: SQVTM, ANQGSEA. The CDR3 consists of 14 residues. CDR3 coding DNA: TGCAGCGTTAAGCGACAGGGCACAGCCGGGGAGCTGTTTTTT. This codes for CSVKRQGTAGELFF.

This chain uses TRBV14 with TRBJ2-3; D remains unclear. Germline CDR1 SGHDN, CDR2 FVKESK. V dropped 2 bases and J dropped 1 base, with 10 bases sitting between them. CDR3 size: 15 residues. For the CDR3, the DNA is TGTGCCAGCAGCCAACAGGTCTGGGGCACAGATACGCAGTATTTT. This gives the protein CASSQQVWGTDTQYF.

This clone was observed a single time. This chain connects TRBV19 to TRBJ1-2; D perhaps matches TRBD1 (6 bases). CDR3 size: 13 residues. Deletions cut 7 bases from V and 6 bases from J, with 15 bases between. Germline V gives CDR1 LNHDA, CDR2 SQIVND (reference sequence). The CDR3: CASKISGADGYTF. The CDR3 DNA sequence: TGTGCCAGTAAGATATCAGGGGCGGATGGCTACACCTTC.

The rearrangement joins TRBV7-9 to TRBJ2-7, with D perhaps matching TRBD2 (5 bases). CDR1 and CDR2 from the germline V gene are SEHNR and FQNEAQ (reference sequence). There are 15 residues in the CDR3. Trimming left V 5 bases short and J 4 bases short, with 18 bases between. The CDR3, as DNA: TGTGCCAGCAGCCTGGACTTCCCCCTATCTTACGAGCAGTACTTC. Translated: CASSLDFPLSYEQYF.

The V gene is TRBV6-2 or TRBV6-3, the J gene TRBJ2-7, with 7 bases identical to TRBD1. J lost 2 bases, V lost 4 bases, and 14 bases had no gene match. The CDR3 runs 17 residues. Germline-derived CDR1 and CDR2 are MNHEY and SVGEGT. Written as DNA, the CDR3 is TGTGCCAGCAGTTTTGGGTCCGGGACAGTGCTAACCTACGAGCAGTACGTC. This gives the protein CASSFGSGTVLTYEQYV.

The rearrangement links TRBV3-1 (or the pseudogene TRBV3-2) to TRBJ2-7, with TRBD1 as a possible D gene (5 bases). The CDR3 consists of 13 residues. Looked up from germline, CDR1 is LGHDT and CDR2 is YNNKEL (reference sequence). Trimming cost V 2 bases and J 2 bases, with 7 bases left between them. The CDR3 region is CASSQQGTYEQYF. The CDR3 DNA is TGTGCCAGCAGCCAACAGGGAACCTACGAGCAGTACTTC.

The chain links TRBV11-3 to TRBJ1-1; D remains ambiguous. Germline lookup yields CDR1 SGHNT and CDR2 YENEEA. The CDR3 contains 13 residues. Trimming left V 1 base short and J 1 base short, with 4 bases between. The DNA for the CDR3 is TGTGCCAGCAGCTTAGCCAGGAACACTGAAGCTTTCTTT. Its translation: CASSLARNTEAFF. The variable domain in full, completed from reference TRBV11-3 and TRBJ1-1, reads EAGVVQSPRYKIIEKKQPVAFWCNPISGHNTLYWYLQNLGQGPELLIRYENEEAVDDSQLPKDRFSAERLKGVDSTLKIQPAELGDSAVYLCASSLARNTEAFFGQGTRLTVV.

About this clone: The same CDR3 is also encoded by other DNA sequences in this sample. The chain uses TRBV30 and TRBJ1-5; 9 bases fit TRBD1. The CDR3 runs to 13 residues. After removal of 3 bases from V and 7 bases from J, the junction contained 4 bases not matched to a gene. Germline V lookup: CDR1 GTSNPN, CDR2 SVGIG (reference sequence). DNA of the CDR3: TGTGCCTGGAGGGGACAGGGAGGCCAGCCCCAGCATTTT. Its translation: CAWRGQGGQPQHF.

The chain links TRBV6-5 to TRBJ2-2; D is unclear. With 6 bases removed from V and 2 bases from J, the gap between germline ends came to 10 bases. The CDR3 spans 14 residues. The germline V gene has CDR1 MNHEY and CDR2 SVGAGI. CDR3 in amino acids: CASRRDFNTGELFF. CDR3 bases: TGTGCCAGCAGGCGAGACTTTAACACCGGGGAGCTGTTTTTT.

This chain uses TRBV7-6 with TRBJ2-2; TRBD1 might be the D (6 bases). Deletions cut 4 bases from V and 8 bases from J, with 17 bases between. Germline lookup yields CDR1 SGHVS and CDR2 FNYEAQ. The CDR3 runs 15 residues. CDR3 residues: CASSSGQRRNGELFF. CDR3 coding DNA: TGTGCCAGCAGCTCCGGACAGCGTAGAAATGGGGAGCTGTTTTTT.